These T cell receptor beta chains were read from a single sample in a study. TCRdb independently ran MiXCR on the RT-PCR reads; one entry per CDR3 protein. The repertoire consists of about 680,000 distinct CDR3 sequences, with approximately 15% occurring once and the leading ten covering around 3.3%. Sequences were obtained from memory CD4+ T cells from blood. The receptor source for this set is a female donor in good health, serving as a healthy control. Each CDR3 is given with its conserved first and last residue. The D gene is left open where the match is weak. Clone size is shown for a subset of rows, as once, few, many or a class of expanded clone.

d_call	v_call	clone_size	j_call	cdr3_length	cdr3_aa	cdr3_nt
TRBD2	TRBV20-1	few	TRBJ2-7	15	CSAPPLAGGGDEQYF	TGCAGTGCTCCACCCCTAGCGGGAGGGGGCGACGAGCAGTACTTC
TRBD1	TRBV2	few	TRBJ1-1	16	CASRLGQGGVNTEAFF	TGTGCCAGCAGACTCGGACAGGGAGGGGTGAACACTGAAGCTTTCTTT
-	TRBV27	many	TRBJ1-5	14	CASSLTGARQPQHF	TGTGCCAGCAGTTTAACGGGGGCCAGACAGCCCCAGCATTTT
-	TRBV12-3/TRBV12-4	many	TRBJ2-7	14	CASSLAAGYYEQYF	TGTGCCAGCAGTTTAGCGGCAGGGTACTACGAGCAGTACTTC
-	TRBV9	many	TRBJ2-5	13	CASSVPGRETQYF	TGTGCCAGCAGCGTCCCAGGGAGAGAGACCCAGTACTTC
-	TRBV6-5	-	TRBJ1-5	13	CASSYNVNQPQHF	TGTGCCAGCAGTTACAATGTAAATCAGCCCCAGCATTTT
-	TRBV20-1	many	TRBJ2-1	15	CSARDGASNYNEQFF	TGCAGTGCTAGAGATGGCGCTAGCAACTACAATGAGCAGTTCTTC
TRBD2	TRBV12-3/TRBV12-4	many	TRBJ2-3	13	CASRLLAGDTQYF	TGTGCCAGCAGGCTACTAGCGGGAGATACGCAGTATTTT
TRBD2	TRBV12-3/TRBV12-4	many	TRBJ2-1	14	CATSGRSSYNEQFF	TGTGCCACTAGCGGGAGGAGCTCCTACAATGAGCAGTTCTTC
TRBD1	TRBV6-6	few	TRBJ1-5	19	CASSYSPGQGAGSNQPQHF	TGTGCCAGCAGTTACTCCCCTGGACAGGGGGCGGGCAGCAATCAGCCCCAGCATTTT
-	TRBV4-2	-	TRBJ1-2	15	CASSQVSGDNYGYTF	TGTGCCAGCAGCCAAGTTTCGGGGGATAACTATGGCTACACCTTC
TRBD2	TRBV28	-	TRBJ2-1	13	CASTLAGVHEQFF	TGTGCCAGCACTCTAGCGGGAGTCCATGAGCAGTTCTTC
TRBD2	TRBV27	-	TRBJ2-7	16	CASSLSGLAGPYEQYF	TGTGCCAGCAGTTTATCGGGACTAGCGGGACCCTACGAGCAGTACTTC
-	TRBV7-6	-	TRBJ1-5	13	CASSSLAGAPQHF	TGTGCCAGCAGTTCCTTAGCGGGGGCTCCCCAGCATTTT
-	TRBV7-6	-	TRBJ1-3	14	CASSSGLEGNTIYF	TGTGCCAGCAGCTCAGGACTAGAGGGAAACACCATATATTTT
-	TRBV28	few	TRBJ2-2	12	CASERDTGELFF	TGTGCCAGCGAGAGGGACACCGGGGAGCTGTTTTTT
-	TRBV18	-	TRBJ1-4	14	CASSPGRAYEKLFF	TGTGCCAGCTCACCGGGACGCGCATATGAAAAACTGTTTTTT
-	TRBV5-1	-	TRBJ1-4	15	CASRTRGDFGEKLFF	TGCGCCAGCAGAACCCGGGGCGATTTCGGGGAAAAACTGTTTTTT
-	TRBV5-1	few	TRBJ2-3	14	CASRVNSYTDTQYF	TGCGCCAGCAGGGTGAACAGTTACACAGATACGCAGTATTTT
-	TRBV3-1	few	TRBJ1-2	14	CASSPPPGVGGYTF	TGTGCCAGCAGCCCACCCCCCGGGGTCGGGGGCTACACCTTC
TRBD1	TRBV18	many	TRBJ1-1	14	CASSPGDSNTEAFF	TGTGCCAGCTCACCAGGGGACAGCAACACTGAAGCTTTCTTT
-	TRBV18	-	TRBJ2-1	13	CATLRGQYNEQFF	TGTGCCACCCTACGCGGACAGTACAATGAGCAGTTCTTC
TRBD1	TRBV6-5	many	TRBJ1-3	17	CASSLDGTGYSGNTIYF	TGTGCCAGCAGCCTCGACGGGACAGGGTACTCTGGAAACACCATATATTTT
-	TRBV27	-	TRBJ2-5	13	CASSRKSGETQYF	TGTGCCAGCAGCCGAAAATCGGGGGAGACCCAGTACTTC
TRBD2	TRBV27	-	TRBJ2-7	15	CASSLKPSGGYEQYF	TGTGCCAGCAGTTTAAAACCTAGCGGGGGCTACGAGCAGTACTTC
TRBD1	TRBV5-1	few	TRBJ1-1	12	CASRDRRAEAFF	TGCGCCAGCAGGGACAGGAGGGCTGAAGCTTTCTTT
TRBD1	TRBV4-2	few	TRBJ1-2	15	CASSQVDRDYDGYTF	TGTGCCAGCAGCCAAGTGGACAGGGACTATGATGGCTACACCTTC
TRBD1	TRBV6-5	many	TRBJ1-5	16	CASSIGQGNGDQPQHF	TGTGCCAGCAGTATCGGACAGGGAAATGGTGATCAGCCCCAGCATTTT
-	TRBV10-3	many	TRBJ1-6	18	CAISESGEASSYNSPLHF	TGTGCCATCAGTGAGTCGGGCGAGGCCAGCTCCTATAATTCACCCCTCCACTTT
-	TRBV12-3/TRBV12-4	many	TRBJ1-5	13	CASSLSENQPQHF	TGTGCCAGCAGTTTATCGGAGAATCAGCCCCAGCATTTT
-	TRBV12-3/TRBV12-4	-	TRBJ1-6	16	CASSLYGQGYNSPLHF	TGTGCCAGCAGTTTATACGGCCAGGGGTATAATTCACCCCTCCACTTT
-	TRBV4-3	few	TRBJ2-5	13	CASSPDLGGTQYF	TGCGCCAGCAGCCCGGACTTAGGGGGGACCCAGTACTTC
TRBD1	TRBV12-3/TRBV12-4	few	TRBJ1-5	16	CASSFQAGQGSQPQHF	TGTGCCAGCAGCTTCCAAGCTGGACAGGGGAGTCAGCCCCAGCATTTT
TRBD1	TRBV7-2	few	TRBJ1-5	15	CASSLQTGNHQPQHF	TGTGCCAGCAGCCTGCAGACAGGGAATCACCAGCCCCAGCATTTT
-	TRBV11-2	-	TRBJ2-7	12	CASSLNYHEQYF	TGTGCCAGCAGCTTAAACTACCACGAGCAGTACTTC
-	TRBV7-3	-	TRBJ2-3	16	CASSLSSRGSSDTQYF	TGTGCCAGCAGCTTATCTTCCAGGGGCTCGTCCGATACGCAGTATTTT